This TCR beta chain was found in a study of blood T cell repertoires in COVID-19. On the study more broadly: Acute and convalescent COVID-19 samples came from the United States, Italy and Spain.

Authors' analysis steps: Estimates of nucleated cell counts were drawn from the amplification of reference gene primers. Sequencing used immunoSEQ multiplex PCR; TCRdb keeps in-frame clones, though not all of them. The D gene and trimming were derived from the DNA, and the V and J assignments and clone size from that table. The sample yields fewer than 300,000 clones, roughly 90% seen once. Germline CDR1 and CDR2: LGHNA and YNFKEQ. Trimming stripped 1 base from V and 1 base from J, with 16 bases between. The CDR3 is 17 amino acids. This clone occurred once. The source is a woman aged 30 to 39 with COVID-19, enrolled during active disease. The chain employs TRBV4-2 and TRBJ1-1, with TRBD1 as a possible D gene (6 bases). Source material: peripheral blood. The CDR3 here is CASSQVGGTGPNTEAFF. Written as DNA, the CDR3 is TGTGCCAGCAGCCAAGTTGGGGGCACAGGGCCGAACACTGAAGCTTTCTTT.